Only a few counts were recorded for the clone carrying this T cell receptor beta chain. Sequenced by immunoSEQ multiplex PCR; TCRdb stores in-frame clones only, minus some. The sample contains about 190,000 clones, around 80% of which appear only once. This sample was included in a study of blood T cell repertoires in COVID-19. The sequenced sample was peripheral blood. The TCR originated in a woman of 80 years or more with active or convalescent COVID-19.

CDR3 coding DNA: TGTGCCAGCAGCCAGACTAGCGGGGGGAGGACAGATACGCAGTATTTT. Protein product: CASSQTSGGRTDTQYF. This sequence joins TRBV5-4 and TRBJ2-3, with 13 nucleotides matching TRBD2. V trimming: 4 bases; J trimming: 3 bases; junction bases outside the gene matches: 5. The CDR3 is 16 amino acids. Germline CDR1 and CDR2: SGHNT and YYREEE (reference sequence).